The TCR beta chain under discussion was sequenced for a study of Ad26.COV2.S vaccination and SARS-CoV-2 variants. V was pared by 1 base and J by 5 bases, with 5 bases between. The CDR3 spans 12 residues. The germline V gene has CDR1 SGHVS and CDR2 FNYEAQ. Sequenced by immunoSEQ multiplex PCR; TCRdb stores in-frame clones only, minus some. In the table there are 200,000 to 300,000 clones, approximately 88% of which are singletons. Indicated treatment: roughly 20 received Ad26.COV2.S at low or high dose, single or two shots; about 5 received placebo; per-sample allocation not given. At day 63 after the first vaccine or placebo injection, samples were drawn.

Sequencing used peripheral blood, obtained in a trial of Ad26.COV2.S vaccine versus placebo. The V gene is TRBV7-6, the J gene TRBJ2-5; D is undetermined. This receptor was taken from a person between 18 and 65 years old who received the Ad26.COV2.S COVID-19 vaccine or a placebo. CDR3 nucleotides: TGTGCCAGCAGCTTAGTTGGGGAGACCCAGTACTTC. It encodes CASSLVGETQYF.